These T cell receptor beta chains were read from a single sample in a study of T cells in Graves' hyperthyroidism and ophthalmopathy. TCRdb re-called the multiplex PCR reads through MiXCR, storing one row per CDR3 protein. The table records 480,000 or so distinct CDR3 sequences, about 45% of them present only once. The sample was peripheral blood or thyroid tissue (not recorded which). These receptors came from an adult woman with Graves' disease, either hyperthyroidism or ophthalmopathy (not recorded which). Each CDR3 is given with its conserved first and last residue. A D gene is named only where the DNA matches it firmly. A clone size is listed for some rows: how often the clone was seen (once, few, many), or a class if it is expanded.

v_call	j_call	clone_size	d_call	cdr3_nt	cdr3_aa
TRBV29-1	TRBJ1-1	NA	NA	TGCAGCGCCGGCCAGATGGTCACTGAAGCTTTCTTT	CSAGQMVTEAFF
TRBV19	TRBJ1-5	few	NA	TGTGCCAGCATCTTTAGACGGGACCTTAGCAATCAGCCCCAGCATTTT	CASIFRRDLSNQPQHF
TRBV10-3	TRBJ2-2	NA	TRBD1	TGTGCCATCAAGGGGGCGCGGACCGGGGAGCTGTTTTTT	CAIKGARTGELFF
TRBV3-1	TRBJ1-1	NA	NA	TGTGCCAGCAGGTTGGGGTTCGACACTGAAGCTTTCTTT	CASRLGFDTEAFF
TRBV7-2	TRBJ1-1	once	NA	TGTGCCAGCAGCTTACGCCGGGGCGATGGCTACACTGAAGCTTTCTTT	CASSLRRGDGYTEAFF
TRBV20-1	TRBJ2-2	NA	NA	TGCAGTGCTAGGGAGGAGACAGGGGAGCTGTTTTTT	CSAREETGELFF
TRBV7-8	TRBJ2-5	NA	NA	TGTGCCAGCAGCTTCAGCGCGGGGTTCCAAGAGACCCAGTACTTC	CASSFSAGFQETQYF
TRBV11-2	TRBJ2-5	NA	NA	TGTGCCAGCAGCGGGCAGGGGCCAGAGACCCAGTACTTC	CASSGQGPETQYF
TRBV20-1	TRBJ2-5	many	TRBD2	TGCAGTGCAAGACTAGCGGGAGGGGGGACCCAGTACTTC	CSARLAGGGTQYF
TRBV2	TRBJ1-2	few	NA	TGTGCCAGCAGCCACGACAGCCTCTTGCCCTATGGCTACACCTTC	CASSHDSLLPYGYTF
TRBV7-9	TRBJ1-6	NA	NA	TGTGCCAGCAGCCCCGGTGACCGAGTTTCACCCCTCCACTTT	CASSPGDRVSPLHF
TRBV7-9	TRBJ1-1	few	NA	TGTGCCAGCAGCTTAACGGGTCGGGAAGCTTTCTTT	CASSLTGREAFF
TRBV6-1	TRBJ1-1	NA	NA	TGTGCCAGTGAAACTAACCAGGGAAGGACTGAAGCTTTCTTT	CASETNQGRTEAFF
TRBV29-1	TRBJ2-5	NA	NA	TGCAGCGTTGAATCTCCCGGGAGTGCGGAGACCCAGTACTTC	CSVESPGSAETQYF
TRBV10-1	TRBJ1-3	NA	NA	TGCGCCAGCAGGGCAGGGACTGGAAACACCATATATTTT	CASRAGTGNTIYF
TRBV20-1	TRBJ1-1	many	NA	TGCAGTGCTAGAGATCGGAGGGCGGCTTTCTTT	CSARDRRAAFF
TRBV7-9	TRBJ2-5	NA	TRBD2	TGTGCCAGCAGCCGGGGACTAGCATATGAGACCCAGTACTTC	CASSRGLAYETQYF
TRBV15	TRBJ2-5	many	TRBD2	TGTGCCACCAGCCATCGGAGACTAGCGGGAGGGATCGGGGGGGAGACCCAGTACTTC	CATSHRRLAGGIGGETQYF
TRBV20-1	TRBJ2-7	NA	TRBD2	TGCAGTGCTAGAGATCTCGAGGCTACGGGGGGAGGGACCTACGAGCAGTACTTC	CSARDLEATGGGTYEQYF
TRBV7-9	TRBJ2-2	NA	NA	TGTGCCAGCAGTTTGCCCGGGGTCTCGAACACCGGGGAGCTGTTTTTT	CASSLPGVSNTGELFF
TRBV12-3/TRBV12-4	TRBJ1-1	NA	NA	TGTGCCAGCAGGAAGGCAGGGCGTACGAACACTGAAGCTTTCTTT	CASRKAGRTNTEAFF
TRBV29-1	TRBJ1-5	NA	TRBD1	TGCAGCTTAGAGGACAGGACCCAGCATTTT	CSLEDRTQHF
TRBV11-3	TRBJ2-2	NA	NA	TGTGCCAGCAGCTCCAGGGGGGGAGTTGGCGCGAACACCGGGGAGCTGTTTTTT	CASSSRGGVGANTGELFF
TRBV29-1	TRBJ2-7	NA	NA	TGCAGCGTTGGGGACGCCTACGAGCAGTACTTC	CSVGDAYEQYF
TRBV7-9	TRBJ2-5	NA	NA	TGTGCCAGCAGCTTCGAGGGGATTGGCACTGAGACCCAGTACTTC	CASSFEGIGTETQYF
TRBV10-3	TRBJ2-5	NA	TRBD2	TGTGCCATCAGGGGACTAGCGGGAGAGACCCAGTACTTC	CAIRGLAGETQYF
TRBV6-5	TRBJ2-7	once	TRBD1	TGTGCCAGCAGGCTAAACAGGGGTGTCGACGAGCAGTACTTC	CASRLNRGVDEQYF
TRBV28	TRBJ2-7	NA	NA	TGTGCCAGCAGTTTAAGGCAATTCTACGAGCAGTACTTC	CASSLRQFYEQYF
TRBV2	TRBJ2-2	NA	NA	TGTGCCAGCAGTGTTTTTTTAGGTAGCACGAACACCGGGGAGCTGTTTTTT	CASSVFLGSTNTGELFF
TRBV2	TRBJ2-7	many	NA	TGTGCCAGCAACGGAAGGTGGGGTAACGACGAGCAGTACTTC	CASNGRWGNDEQYF
TRBV27	TRBJ1-2	few	TRBD1	TGTGCCAGCAGTTTATCAAGAGGGGGCTCTTCCGGCTACACCTTC	CASSLSRGGSSGYTF
TRBV2	TRBJ1-4	NA	NA	TGTGCCAGCAGGGGTGGGCTACGGACGAGGACACAGGAAAAACTGTTTTTT	CASRGGLRTRTQEKLFF
TRBV7-2	TRBJ1-3	many	TRBD1	TGTGCCAGCAGGCGTACAGGGGACCCCTCTGGAAACACCATATATTTT	CASRRTGDPSGNTIYF
TRBV10-2	TRBJ2-7	NA	NA	TGCGCCAGCAGTACTTCCCCGGACAGCTCCTACGAGCAGTACTTC	CASSTSPDSSYEQYF
TRBV7-9	TRBJ2-7	NA	NA	TGTGCCAGCAGTGGGAACATCGGGTCCCCTAAGGCCTACGAGCAGTACTTC	CASSGNIGSPKAYEQYF
TRBV6-5	TRBJ1-2	many	NA	TGTGCCACAACCCCTGCCGGGTTTTCGAGCTACACCTTC	CATTPAGFSSYTF
TRBV7-9	TRBJ2-7	NA	TRBD1	TGTGCCAGCAGTCCCTCTGGACAGGGGTCGGGCGAGCAGTACTTC	CASSPSGQGSGEQYF
TRBV7-3	TRBJ1-1	many	NA	TGTGCCAGCAGCGTGGACGTGAACACTGAAGCTTTCTTT	CASSVDVNTEAFF
TRBV7-9	TRBJ2-7	once	NA	TGTGCCAGCAGCTTATATCCAGGTAGCGAGCAGTACTTC	CASSLYPGSEQYF
TRBV5-6	TRBJ1-5	few	NA	TGTGCCAGCTCGGAGTCCCCGTACCAGCCCCAGCATTTT	CASSESPYQPQHF
TRBV12-3/TRBV12-4	TRBJ1-2	many	NA	TGTGCCAGCAGGGGCGGACTGTTCGGGAGCGGCTACACCTTC	CASRGGLFGSGYTF
TRBV2	TRBJ1-1	NA	NA	TGTGCCAGCAAGCAGGAGGACACTGAAGCTTTCTTT	CASKQEDTEAFF
TRBV19	TRBJ1-5	NA	TRBD1	TGTGCCAGCAGCCCCTCGACAGGGCACGGCAATCAGCCCCAGCATTTT	CASSPSTGHGNQPQHF
TRBV9	TRBJ2-5	many	NA	TGTGCCAGCAGCGTAGATTTTAGCAGGACAGAGACCCAGTACTTC	CASSVDFSRTETQYF